This passage covers 19 T cell receptor beta chains from one sample sequenced in a study of blood T cell repertoires in COVID-19. The method was immunoSEQ multiplex PCR; TCRdb's version includes in-frame clones alone and lacks a portion of them. The profile covers roughly 200,000 clones, with 80% to 85% appearing a single time and 4.4% taken by the ten largest. The specimen was peripheral blood. These receptor sequences come from a man aged 45-65 years with active or convalescent COVID-19.

The chain has TRBV20-1 and TRBJ1-1; D may be TRBD1 (6 bases). The CDR3 covers 11 residues. The V end was cut by 3 bases, the J end by 5 bases, with 7 bases between. Germline V gene sequence: CDR1 DFQATT, CDR2 SNEGSKA (reference sequence). The CDR3 sequence: CSASGQTEAFF. CDR3 nucleotides: TGCAGTGCTAGCGGACAGACTGAAGCTTTCTTT.

V is TRBV28 and J is TRBJ1-6; D call uncertain. The CDR3 has 16 amino acids. Trimming stripped 5 bases from V and 10 bases from J, with 21 bases between. The germline CDR1 and CDR2 sequences are MDHEN and SYDVKM. For the CDR3, the DNA is TGTGCCAGCAGTACCGTTGGGTGGGCAAAATTCTCACCCCTCCACTTT. Its translation is CASSTVGWAKFSPLHF.

V is TRBV5-6 and J is TRBJ2-5; 7 nucleotides line up with TRBD2. The CDR3 covers 16 residues. Germline V gives CDR1 SGHDT, CDR2 YYEEEE. V shed 0 bases, J shed 4 bases, and the junction held 9 bases outside the gene matches. The CDR3 bases are TGTGCCAGCAGCTTGGTACGGTGGGGAGGGGCAGAGACCCAGTACTTC. This sequence encodes CASSLVRWGGAETQYF.

The chain is built from TRBV27 and TRBJ1-3; D is perhaps TRBD1 (5 bases). V lost 4 bases to trimming and J lost 4 bases, with 11 bases between them. The CDR3 length is 14 residues. Germline V lookup: CDR1 MNHEY, CDR2 SMNVEV (reference sequence). CDR3 nucleotides: TGTGCCAGCAGTTCGGCGGGGGGGGGAAACACCATATATTTT. Amino acid sequence: CASSSAGGGNTIYF.

The V and J genes are TRBV11-2 and TRBJ2-3, with D possibly matching TRBD2 (5 bases). The CDR3 spans 17 residues. Trimming cost V 3 bases and J 0 bases, with 16 bases left between them. Germline values: CDR1 SGHAT, CDR2 FQNNGV. CDR3 in DNA: TGTGCCAGCAGCTTTGACTGGCCCCTAGCTAGCACAGATACGCAGTATTTT. Translation: CASSFDWPLASTDTQYF.

This chain uses TRBV30 with TRBJ1-3; 8 bases map to TRBD1. The J segment lost 2 bases and the V segment lost 3 bases, leaving 6 bases of the junction unmatched. Germline loops: CDR1 GTSNPN, CDR2 SVGIG (reference sequence). This CDR3 contains 15 residues. In nucleotides, the CDR3 is TGTGCCTGGAGAAACCCAGGGGGCGCTGGAAACACCATATATTTT. Its protein product is CAWRNPGGAGNTIYF.

The gene calls are TRBV5-4 and TRBJ2-3; TRBD2 agrees at 8 bases. From germline, CDR1 is SGHNT and CDR2 YYREEE (reference sequence). CDR3 size: 15 residues. The V and J ends lost 4 bases and 3 bases, in that order; junction bases with no gene match: 7. As DNA, the CDR3 is TGTGCCAGCAGCCCTACTAGCGGTGTAACAGATACGCAGTATTTT. Protein: CASSPTSGVTDTQYF.

The V and J genes are TRBV7-9 and TRBJ1-2, with 9 bases identical to TRBD1. V lost 5 bases, J lost 7 bases, and 5 bases stayed unmatched. This CDR3 contains 13 residues. The germline gives CDR1 SEHNR, CDR2 FQNEAQ (reference sequence). The CDR3 spells CASSHGQGIGYTF. The CDR3 bases are TGTGCCAGCAGCCATGGACAGGGGATTGGCTACACCTTC. Full variable domain (remainder filled in from reference TRBV7-9 and TRBJ1-2): DTGVSQNPRHKITKRGQNVTFRCDPISEHNRLYWYRQTLGQGPEFLTYFQNEAQLEKSRLLSDRFSAERPKGSFSTLEIQRTEQGDSAMYLCASSHGQGIGYTFGSGTRLTVV.

The chain carries TRBV5-1 and TRBJ2-7, with a possible D match to TRBD1 (6 bases). V dropped 4 bases and J dropped 5 bases, with 16 bases sitting between them. CDR1 is SGHRS, CDR2 YFSETQ, per germline. This CDR3 is built from 14 residues. The DNA of the CDR3 is TGCGCCAGCAGCCCCGACAGGATGATGGACGAGCAGTACTTC. It yields the protein CASSPDRMMDEQYF.

The V gene is TRBV6-2 or TRBV6-3, the J gene TRBJ2-5; 14 positions agree with TRBD2. Trimming cost V 5 bases and J 0 bases; bases outside gene matches: 11. Germline CDR1 MNHEY, CDR2 SVGEGT. This CDR3 contains 19 residues. The CDR3 bases are TGTGCCAGCAGTCCCGGGACTAGCGGGGGCGGAGGGTACCAAGAGACCCAGTACTTC. It translates to CASSPGTSGGGGYQETQYF.

The V and J genes are TRBV7-9 and TRBJ1-6, with 7 nucleotides matching TRBD1. Germline V gene lookup returns CDR1 SEHNR and CDR2 FQNEAQ (reference sequence). J lost 6 bases, V lost 5 bases, and 10 bases had no gene match. The CDR3 has 16 amino acids. The CDR3 region is CASSRPGQDINSPLHF. Here the CDR3 DNA reads TGTGCCAGCAGCCGCCCCGGACAGGACATTAATTCACCCCTCCACTTT.

This clone was seen once. The CDR3 spells CASSVFPPGTGNTGELFF. The CDR3 DNA is TGTGCCAGCAGTGTTTTTCCTCCTGGGACAGGGAACACCGGGGAGCTGTTTTTT. The chain couples TRBV6-1 to TRBJ2-2; 8 bases fit TRBD1. V lost 4 bases to trimming and J lost 1 base; unmatched junction nucleotides: 11. Germline V gene sequence: CDR1 MNHNS, CDR2 SASEGT. The CDR3 length is 18 residues.

The rearrangement links TRBV19 to TRBJ1-5, with TRBD1 identical over 8 bases. CDR3 length: 17 amino acids. The ends lost 0 bases at V and 4 bases at J; junction bases unmatched: 8. CDR1 and CDR2 from the germline V gene are LNHDA and SQIVND (reference sequence). This CDR3 is CASSIDPQGAGNQPQHF. CDR3 DNA: TGTGCCAGTAGTATAGATCCCCAGGGGGCTGGTAATCAGCCCCAGCATTTT.

The chain is built from TRBV5-4 and TRBJ2-2, with D hard to call. Trimming pared 4 bases from V and 4 bases from J, leaving 11 bases between. Germline CDR1 reads SGHNT; CDR2 reads YYREEE (reference sequence). There are 14 residues in the CDR3. CDR3 loop: CASSPQLSTGELFF. The CDR3 DNA reads TGTGCCAGCAGCCCTCAGTTGTCCACCGGGGAGCTGTTTTTT.

This chain uses TRBV9 with TRBJ1-2, with a tentative D call TRBD1 (5 bases). Germline-derived CDR1 and CDR2 are SGDLS and YYNGEE. The CDR3 spans 14 residues. V gave up 0 bases and J gave up 3 bases, with 9 bases separating them. The DNA for the CDR3 is TGTGCCAGCAGCGTAGACGAAGGGGACTATGGCTACACCTTC. Translated: CASSVDEGDYGYTF.

The V call is TRBV6-5, the J call TRBJ2-3; 9 bases agree with TRBD1. This CDR3 contains 14 residues. Germline CDR1 is MNHEY and CDR2 is SVGAGI. V shed 5 bases, J shed 6 bases, and the junction held 6 bases outside the gene matches. The CDR3 sequence is CASSNDRGLDTQYF. CDR3 bases: TGTGCCAGCAGTAACGACAGGGGGTTGGATACGCAGTATTTT.

CDR3 sequence (DNA): TGTGCCAGCAGTGACCCGGGACAGGGCTATGGCTACACCTTC. This gives the protein CASSDPGQGYGYTF. The genes are TRBV6-1 and TRBJ1-2, with 9 bases aligning to TRBD1. The ends lost 3 bases at V and 4 bases at J; junction bases unmatched: 3. CDR1 MNHNS and CDR2 SASEGT come from the germline V gene. CDR3 length equals 14 residues.

This chain uses TRBV6-2 or TRBV6-3 with TRBJ1-5; D is possibly TRBD1 (5 bases). This CDR3 is 13 amino acids long. Germline V gene sequence: CDR1 MNHEY, CDR2 SVGEGT. Trimming took 5 bases from V and 6 from J, leaving 11 bases between them. CDR3 in DNA: TGTGCCAGCAGTAGAACAGGACCTCAGCCCCAGCATTTT. Protein product: CASSRTGPQPQHF.

The CDR3 DNA sequence: TGTGCCAGCAGCTTAGTTAGCGGGGGGGACTCCTACAATGAGCAGTTCTTC. This sequence encodes CASSLVSGGDSYNEQFF. This rearrangement joins TRBV7-2 to TRBJ2-1; 11 bases match TRBD2. This CDR3 contains 17 residues. Germline V gene data show CDR1 as SGHTA and CDR2 as FQGNSA. J was trimmed by 0 bases and V by 1 base; bases with no gene match: 2.